A selection of T cell receptor beta chains follows, all from one sample in a study of response to subunit inactivated influenza vaccine. TCRdb ran MiXCR on the RT-PCR reads and lists one entry per CDR3 protein. The sample includes about 500,000 distinct CDR3 sequences, 16% seen only once; the top ten take less than 4%. Source: CD4+ T cells sorted from PBMCs, taken less than 30 months after vaccination. The origin of the receptors is a man between 45 and 75 years old who received an inactivated influenza vaccine. Each CDR3 is given with its conserved first and last residue. The D gene is left open where the match is weak. Clone size is given for some rows only: seen once, a few or many times, or a class if the clone is expanded.

cdr3_nt | cdr3_aa | clone_size | v_call | d_call | j_call
TGTGCCAGCAGCCCGTCGACTAGCTCCTACGAGCAGTACTTC | CASSPSTSSYEQYF | few | TRBV3-1 | - | TRBJ2-7
TGTGCCAGCAGCTTAGATTCAGGGGTGGGCAATCAGCCCCAGCATTTT | CASSLDSGVGNQPQHF | few | TRBV7-8 | - | TRBJ1-5
TGTGCCAGCAGTTTAGATCAGGGGTACGAGCAGTTCTTC | CASSLDQGYEQFF | many | TRBV12-3/TRBV12-4 | - | TRBJ2-1
TGTGCCAGCAGGCCGGGGCCCTCTGTCAACACCGGGGAGCTGTTTTTT | CASRPGPSVNTGELFF | - | TRBV5-6 | - | TRBJ2-2
TGCGCCAGCAGCTTGCGGCTAAGCGGGAGGCCCCGGATAGCGACGCAGTATTTT | CASSLRLSGRPRIATQYF | - | TRBV5-1 | TRBD2 | TRBJ2-3
TGCGCCAGCAGCTTGGAGCCAGGGTTGTACGAGCAGTACTTC | CASSLEPGLYEQYF | - | TRBV5-1 | - | TRBJ2-7
TGCAGTGCTAGAGATATTGGGACAGGGGGCGGTAATTCACCCCTCCACTTT | CSARDIGTGGGNSPLHF | few | TRBV20-1 | TRBD1 | TRBJ1-6
TGTGCCAGCAGTTACTCGATCCAGGGGGCTAGGGAGCAGTACTTC | CASSYSIQGAREQYF | - | TRBV6-5 | TRBD1 | TRBJ2-7
TGTGCCAGCAGTTACGGGGACAGACAAAATGAAAAACTGTTTTTT | CASSYGDRQNEKLFF | - | TRBV6-5 | TRBD1 | TRBJ1-4
TGTGCCAGCAGCCATCAGAATCGCGAGCAGTTCTTC | CASSHQNREQFF | - | TRBV14 | - | TRBJ2-1
TGCGCCAGCAGCCAAACAGGGGACCTCGGGAATTCACCCCTCCACTTT | CASSQTGDLGNSPLHF | few | TRBV5-1 | TRBD1 | TRBJ1-6
TGTGCCAGCAGTTTATGGTTGGCAGGGCCCTACGAGCAGTACTTC | CASSLWLAGPYEQYF | few | TRBV12-3/TRBV12-4 | - | TRBJ2-7
TGCAGTGATAAGCCCCGGGACAGGTTTAATGAGCAGTTCTTC | CSDKPRDRFNEQFF | - | TRBV20-1 | TRBD1 | TRBJ2-1
TGCAGTGCTCGGTATCACGGACCCGAAAAACTGTTTTTT | CSARYHGPEKLFF | - | TRBV20-1 | - | TRBJ1-4
TGTGCCAGCAGCCCTGGTGGAGGCGCCTATGACTACACCTTC | CASSPGGGAYDYTF | - | TRBV11-2 | - | TRBJ1-2
TGTGCCAGCAGCTTATCTTCGGGAGTCTTCTACAATGAGCAGTTCTTC | CASSLSSGVFYNEQFF | - | TRBV7-6 | - | TRBJ2-1
TGCGCCAGCCGCGGAGTGGTGGGAGGGTCCTACAATGAGCAGTTCTTC | CASRGVVGGSYNEQFF | many | TRBV5-1 | TRBD2 | TRBJ2-1
TGTGCCAGCAGCCAAGAATATGACAGGCGATTT | CASSQEYDRRF | few | TRBV3-1 | - | TRBJ1-1
TGTGCCAGCAGTCCCCGGGGACCCATCGCGGTCTTC | CASSPRGPIAVF | many | TRBV12-3/TRBV12-4 | - | TRBJ2-1
TGTGCCAGCAGCCAGGTCAGGGGGCTGGGTACGCAGTATTTT | CASSQVRGLGTQYF | - | TRBV3-1 | TRBD1 | TRBJ2-3
TGTGCCAGCACGGGGGAACTCTACAATGAGCAGTTCTTC | CASTGELYNEQFF | - | TRBV6-6 | - | TRBJ2-1
TGTGCCAGCAGGCCGGACAGTTGGGGACGAGATACGCAGTATTTT | CASRPDSWGRDTQYF | - | TRBV7-9 | - | TRBJ2-3
TGCGCCAGCAGCTCCGATAGGACTAGCGGCACAGATACGCAGTATTTT | CASSSDRTSGTDTQYF | few | TRBV5-1 | TRBD2 | TRBJ2-3